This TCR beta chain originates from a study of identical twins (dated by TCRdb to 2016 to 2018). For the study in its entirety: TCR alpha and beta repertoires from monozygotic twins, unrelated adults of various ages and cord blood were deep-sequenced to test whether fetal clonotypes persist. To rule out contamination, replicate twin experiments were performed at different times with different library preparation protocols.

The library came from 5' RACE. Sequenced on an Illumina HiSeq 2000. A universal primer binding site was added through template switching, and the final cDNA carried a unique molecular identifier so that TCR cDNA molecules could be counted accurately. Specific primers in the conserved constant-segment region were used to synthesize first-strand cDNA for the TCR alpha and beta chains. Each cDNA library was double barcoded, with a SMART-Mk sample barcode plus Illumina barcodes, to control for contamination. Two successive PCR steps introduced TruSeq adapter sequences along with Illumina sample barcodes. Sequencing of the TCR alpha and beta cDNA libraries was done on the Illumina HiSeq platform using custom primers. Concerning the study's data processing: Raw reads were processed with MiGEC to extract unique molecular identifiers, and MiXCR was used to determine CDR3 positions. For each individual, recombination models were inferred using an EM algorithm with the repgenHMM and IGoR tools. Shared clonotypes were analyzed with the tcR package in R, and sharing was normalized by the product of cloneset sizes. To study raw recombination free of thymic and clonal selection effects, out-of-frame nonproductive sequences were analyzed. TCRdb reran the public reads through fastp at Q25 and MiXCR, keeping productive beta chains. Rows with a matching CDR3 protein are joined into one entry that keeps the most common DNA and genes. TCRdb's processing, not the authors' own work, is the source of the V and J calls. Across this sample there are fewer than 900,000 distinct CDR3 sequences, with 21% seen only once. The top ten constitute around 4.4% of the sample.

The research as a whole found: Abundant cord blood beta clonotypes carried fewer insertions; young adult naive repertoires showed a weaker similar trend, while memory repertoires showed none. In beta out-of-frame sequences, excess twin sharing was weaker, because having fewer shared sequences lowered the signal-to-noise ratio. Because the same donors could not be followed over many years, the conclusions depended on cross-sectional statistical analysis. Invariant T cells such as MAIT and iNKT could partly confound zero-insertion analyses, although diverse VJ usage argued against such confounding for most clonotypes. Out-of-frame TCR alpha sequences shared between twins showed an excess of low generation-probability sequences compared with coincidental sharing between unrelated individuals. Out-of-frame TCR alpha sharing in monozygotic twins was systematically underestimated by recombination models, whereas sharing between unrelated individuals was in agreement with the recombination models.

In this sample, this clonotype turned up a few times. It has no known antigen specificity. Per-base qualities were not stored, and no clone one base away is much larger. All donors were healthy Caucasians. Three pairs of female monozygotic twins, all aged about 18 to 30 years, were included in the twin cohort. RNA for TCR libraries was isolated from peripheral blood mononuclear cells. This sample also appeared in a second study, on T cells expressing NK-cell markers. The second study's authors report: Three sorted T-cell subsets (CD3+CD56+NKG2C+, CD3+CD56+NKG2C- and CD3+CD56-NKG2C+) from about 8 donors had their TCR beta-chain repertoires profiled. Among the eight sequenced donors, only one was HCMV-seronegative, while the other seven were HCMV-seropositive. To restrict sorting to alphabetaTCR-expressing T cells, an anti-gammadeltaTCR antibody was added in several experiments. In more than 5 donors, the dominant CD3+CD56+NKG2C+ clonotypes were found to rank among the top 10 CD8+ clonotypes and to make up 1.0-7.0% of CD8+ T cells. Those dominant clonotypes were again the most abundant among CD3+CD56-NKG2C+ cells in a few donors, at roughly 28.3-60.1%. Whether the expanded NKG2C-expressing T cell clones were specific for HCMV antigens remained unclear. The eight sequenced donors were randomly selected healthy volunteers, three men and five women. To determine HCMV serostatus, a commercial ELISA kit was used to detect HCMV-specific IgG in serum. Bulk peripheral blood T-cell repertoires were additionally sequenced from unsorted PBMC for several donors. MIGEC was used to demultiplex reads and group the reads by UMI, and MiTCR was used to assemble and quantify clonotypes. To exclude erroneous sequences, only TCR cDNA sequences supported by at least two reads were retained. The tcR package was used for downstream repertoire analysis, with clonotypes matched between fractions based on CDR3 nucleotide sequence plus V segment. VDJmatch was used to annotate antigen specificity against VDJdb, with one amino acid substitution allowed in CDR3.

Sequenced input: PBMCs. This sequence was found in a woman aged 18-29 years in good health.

The bases are TGTGCCAGCAGCCGGGCGGCCAGAGATATCTACAATGAGCAGTTCTTC. This sequence encodes CASSRAARDIYNEQFF. The V and J segments used are TRBV27 and TRBJ2-1; the D gene is unclear. As encoded in the germline V gene (reference sequence), CDR1 is MNHEY while CDR2 is SMNVEV. V is shortened by 6 bases, J by 3 bases, and the region joining them spans 18 bases. Taken from cysteine to phenylalanine, the CDR3 has 16 residues. Only the CDR3 portion is preserved as DNA: 48 bases, with reading frame beginning at the first base.